The clone carrying this T cell receptor (beta chain) was counted a single time. CDR3 size: 16 residues. Trimming shortened V by 7 bases and J by 5 bases, and 21 bases separated the two germline ends. In germline, CDR1 is MDHEN, CDR2 SYDVKM. TCRdb reprocessed the multiplex PCR reads with MiXCR, giving one entry per CDR3 protein. Of about 140,000 distinct CDR3 sequences in the sample, about 22% were seen once. The data stem from a study of breast tumors, draining lymph nodes, adjacent tissues. Breast cancer patients provided tissue from their axillary draining lymph nodes. The gene calls are TRBV28 and TRBJ1-5, with a possible D match to TRBD1 (5 bases). Input material: axillary lymph node tissue. The sequence derives from a female donor with breast cancer. Some clones in this sample may be carry-over from other donors' samples. The CDR3: CASTRNQGVGDQPQHF. The CDR3 DNA sequence: TGTGCCAGCACCCGAAATCAGGGAGTAGGGGATCAGCCCCAGCATTTT. Full variable domain (missing parts from reference TRBV28 and TRBJ1-5): DVKVTQSSRYLVKRTGEKVFLECVQDMDHENMFWYRQDPGLGLRLIYFSYDVKMKEKGDIPEGYSVSREKKERFSLILESASTNQTSMYLCASTRNQGVGDQPQHFGDGTRLSIL.